The clone carrying this TCR beta chain was seen once. Its antigen is currently unknown. This sample includes further DNA sequences coding for the same CDR3. The sample belongs to a study of cytomegalovirus exposure and HLA in healthy donors. On the study more broadly: A data release that came early held approximately 85 million unique TCRs from HLA-typed donors. Study findings and constraints: The availability of immune exposure information extended only to CMV serostatus. In a later analysis, specific HLA alleles were associated with 15,000 to 20,000 TCR beta sequences at a 0.05 false discovery rate.

Germline loops: CDR1 SGDLS, CDR2 YYNGEE. Unmatched junction bases numbered 5, after V lost 4 bases and J lost 7 bases. The CDR3 has 14 amino acids. PCR was performed using 60 Vbeta and 13 Jbeta primers. TCRdb's table, derived via immunoSEQ multiplex PCR, lists solely in-frame clones and lacks some. The table includes some 120,000 clones, about three quarters detected once. Unrecorded immune exposure was likely among donors, who were nominally healthy when sampled. Sequences were obtained from PBMCs. The chain uses TRBV9 and TRBJ1-6; TRBD1 matches at 7 bases. This sequence originates from a human donor in good health. The DNA for the CDR3 is TGTGCCAGCAGCTCCGGACAGGAGAATTCACCCCTCCACTTT. Translation gives CASSSGQENSPLHF.